This TCR beta chain comes out of a study of blood T cell repertoires in COVID-19. Study-level information: Italy, Spain and the United States were the sources of the convalescent and acute COVID-19 samples. The analysed material was cDNA or gDNA that came from T cells, B-cell-depleted T cells, or PBMCs.

Trimming took 3 bases from V and 6 from J, leaving 10 bases between them. The CDR3 has 13 amino acids. Generated by immunoSEQ multiplex PCR, the TCRdb table keeps only in-frame clones and is missing some. The table includes over 50,000 clones, just under 80% detected once. Sequenced material: peripheral blood. V and J are TRBV12-3 or TRBV12-4 and TRBJ2-3, with D possibly being TRBD2 (6 bases). The clonotype originates from a human donor with active or convalescent COVID-19. The donor label of this sample is uncertain. The CDR3 loop reads CASSFGGEDTQYF. In DNA, the CDR3 is TGTGCCAGCAGTTTCGGGGGTGAGGATACGCAGTATTTT.